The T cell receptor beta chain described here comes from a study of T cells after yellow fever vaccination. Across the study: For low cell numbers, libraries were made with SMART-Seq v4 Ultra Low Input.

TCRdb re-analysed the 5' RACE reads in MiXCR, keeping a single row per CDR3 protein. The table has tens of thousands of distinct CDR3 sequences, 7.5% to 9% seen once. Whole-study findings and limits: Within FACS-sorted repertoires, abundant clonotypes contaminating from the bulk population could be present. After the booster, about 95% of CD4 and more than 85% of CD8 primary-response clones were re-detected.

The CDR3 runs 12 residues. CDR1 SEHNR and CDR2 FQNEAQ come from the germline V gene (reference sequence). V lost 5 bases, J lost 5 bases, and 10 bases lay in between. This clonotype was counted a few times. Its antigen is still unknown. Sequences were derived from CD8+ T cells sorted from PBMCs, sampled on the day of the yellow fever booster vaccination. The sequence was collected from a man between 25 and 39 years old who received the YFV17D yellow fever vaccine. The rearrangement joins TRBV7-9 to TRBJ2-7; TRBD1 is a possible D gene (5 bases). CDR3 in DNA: TGTGCCAGCAGCCCCAACAGGAACGAGCAGTACTTC. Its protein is CASSPNRNEQYF. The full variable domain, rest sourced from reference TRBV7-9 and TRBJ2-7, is DTGVSQNPRHKITKRGQNVTFRCDPISEHNRLYWYRQTLGQGPEFLTYFQNEAQLEKSRLLSDRFSAERPKGSFSTLEIQRTEQGDSAMYLCASSPNRNEQYFGPGTRLTVT.